This T cell receptor beta chain was found in a study of T-cell reconstitution after alpha-beta-depleted transplantation in children. Library preparation (for TCRbeta) was performed with unique molecular identifiers. TCRdb re-analysed the PCR reads in MiXCR, keeping a single row per CDR3 protein. Counted here are approximately 800,000 distinct CDR3 sequences, approximately 15% occurring once; the ten biggest clones make up around 5%. In its sample, this clonotype was seen a few times. Germline V gene data show CDR1 as SEHNR and CDR2 as FQNEAQ (reference sequence). The CDR3 totals 15 residues. With 4 bases clipped from V and 5 bases from J, the junction kept 10 bases outside the gene matches.

The sample in question was PBMCs, mostly from graft donor cells, obtained 360 days after TCRalphabeta/CD19-depleted stem cell transplant. V usage is TRBV7-9 and J usage is TRBJ1-2, with TRBD1 matching over 7 bases. The sequence came from a male patient between 10 and 17 years old who had a stem cell transplant for acute lymphoblastic leukemia, so the T cells may come from the graft donor. The CDR3 region is CASSSTRRTGYGYTF. DNA of the CDR3: TGTGCCAGCAGCTCCACCAGGAGGACAGGTTATGGCTACACCTTC.